This T cell receptor (beta chain) was recorded in a study of cytomegalovirus exposure and HLA in healthy donors (dated by TCRdb to the late 2010s). Study-wide context: In an earlier analysis of 587 of the donors, 250 to 300 Gb of sequence data and 90 million to 130 million unique TCR beta sequences from about 190 million T cells were reported. The study aimed to test whether cataloging public T cell receptors could reveal signatures of past pathogen exposure. High-throughput TCR immunosequencing, statistical association of individual TCRs with disease status, and machine learning were combined to predict cytomegalovirus infection status. Roughly 5 DR-DQ haplotypes were handled as single units for association and clustering because linkage in the cohort was strong. The number of donors typed differed by locus, with about 629-630 for A, B, C, DRB1 and DQB1, more than 500 for DQA1, 600 to 610 for DPA1, and 400 to 490 for DPB1. A separate validation cohort of 100 to 150 different subjects was used in addition to the roughly 620-subject first cohort. All discovery cohort repertoires had been generated on a single sequencing platform. In the later analysis, no new phenotypic data were used to find candidate immune exposures; instead, reliance was placed on TCR beta sequences and their occurrence across donors. Alongside the repertoire data, information on donor age, sex, ethnicity and CMV serostatus was compiled. Using immunosequencing, the study profiled T cell repertoires from fewer than 850 subjects and related those repertoires to cytomegalovirus serostatus. About 300 gigabases of sequencing data and approximately 80 million unique TCR sequences were included in an early release covering over 600 HLA-typed donors. A later analysis re-examined previously published TCR beta repertoires from roughly 720 donors and added high-resolution HLA genotyping to investigate patterns of TCR occurrence. Among around 400 genotyped donors of the cohort, an average of 235,054 unique TCR beta nucleotide sequences were sequenced per donor, about a sixth of them non-productive. Genome-wide SNP genotypes for about 55% of the roughly 670 donors were used in a later genetic analysis, which treated that subset as a discovery cohort. HLA typing included class I and class II loci at four-digit resolution. In an earlier analysis of 550 to 700 of the donors, high-throughput TCR beta sequencing was used to judge whether each TCR beta V gene segment behaved as functional or pseudogenic. The genetic ancestry cluster associated with self-reported Caucasian donors included 81% of the roughly 410 genotyped donors.

This clone was recorded once. No cognate antigen has been identified for it. Base qualities are not provided; no much larger clone lies one nucleotide away. General conclusions and limits of the study: Sequencing depth was assumed to be roughly uniform across donors in the presence/absence analyses, though that assumption may not hold. Strong co-occurrence of HLA alleles, especially DR and DQ, made assigning TCR associations to individual alleles difficult. HLA typing was unavailable for some donors at each locus, so association tests used only the typed subset. Most CMV-associated TCR beta chains appeared to be HLA-restricted in a later analysis, and the HLA associations seemed to be driven largely by CMV exposure. According to the authors, the approach could potentially be generalized to other disease states and immunological phenotypes. Only TCR beta chains were sequenced in this cohort, and the absence of alpha or paired-chain data limited detectable features. Cytomegalovirus status was reported to be diagnosed by the classifier with high specificity and sensitivity in both the original and validation cohorts. An earlier analysis of around 500 of the donors showed that most TCR beta V segments appeared in productive rearrangements either about 87% or about 30% of the time, which broadly matched IMGT annotations. In a later analysis, around 15,000 TCR beta sequences were associated with specific HLA alleles at a false discovery rate of 0.05. Most TCR sequences were seen in very few donors, while some public TCRs were found in many individuals. A later analysis found that HLA-associated TCR beta chains were more clonally expanded and had lower generation probabilities than equally common non-associated chains. The study listed 150 to 200 TCR beta chains as associated with cytomegalovirus. The 87-base-pair reads could not distinguish some IMGT-functional V segments, including TRBV6-2 and TRBV6-3, so those segments were excluded. An association between a missense DCLRE1C variant and V-gene and J-gene trimming of TCR beta chains was found in a later genetic analysis and replicated in an independent cohort. A later analysis found that TCR association rates varied across HLA loci, with DRB1 alleles showing the most associated TCRs and HLA-C alleles the fewest. Linkage disequilibrium might explain the correlated functional status among segregating V segments, but an unknown experimental factor could not be ruled out. For the cohort, immune exposure information was limited to CMV serostatus. A group of highly shared sequence variants was considered likely to be a technical artifact of the sequencing pipeline. A further reported finding was that TCR beta sequences accurately predicted the HLA-A and HLA-B alleles for most subjects in the first cohort. A few of the identified cytomegalovirus-associated TCR beta chains were confirmed in vitro to be specific for cytomegalovirus antigens. A later analysis reported that several top co-occurrence clusters appeared linked to parvovirus B19, influenza, CMV and Epstein-Barr virus. Because counts were too low, under 20 rarely observed V segments, including chromosome 9 orphons, were left out of the earlier analysis of over 550 of the donors. Compared with the approximately 670-donor mean, donors in an Asian-associated ancestry cluster had fewer N-insertions in productive TCRs, according to a later genetic analysis.

From the cysteine through the phenylalanine, the CDR3 covers 16 amino acids. The retained sequence is limited to the CDR3, 48 bases, with the frame set at the first base. The germline V and J ends show losses of 4 bases and 7 bases respectively, and no gene match explains 6 bases of the junction. CDR1 and CDR2, per the germline V gene (reference sequence), are MNHEY and SMNVEV. Library method: the immunoSEQ multiplex PCR assay. A mixture of 60 forward primers for TCR Vbeta segments and 13 reverse primers for TCR Jbeta segments was used in the multiplex PCR. The CDR3 region of rearranged TCR beta genes was amplified from genomic DNA with a multiplex PCR assay. On the Illumina HiSeq System, the amplified TCR beta libraries were sequenced as 87-base-pair reads. Processing in the source paper ran as follows. In a later analysis, some 80 million unique TCR beta chains were counted across the approximately 670 repertoires, and around 11 million of these chains were shared by at least two donors. Raw reads were error-corrected and collapsed into unique sequences by a nearest-neighbor algorithm in which closely related sequences were merged to remove PCR and sequencing errors. V, D and J gene segments were assigned by aligning CDR3 sequences to IMGT reference sequences. For a sequence to be retained, a match of at least six nucleotides to both a V gene segment and a J gene segment was required. A rearrangement counted as productive if the CDR3 had no stop codons and remained in frame with V and J, and every other rearrangement counted as non-productive. CDR3 was defined according to IMGT convention as the region running from the second conserved V-encoded cysteine to the conserved J-encoded phenylalanine. The earlier analysis of about 570 of the donors excluded any sequence lacking an unambiguous match to a single V gene segment. An earlier analysis of fewer than 750 of the donors classified V segments as functional when productive rearrangements were above 56.7% and as segregating when the standard deviation between donors was above 5%. To diagnose cytomegalovirus status from the catalog of TCR beta chain sequences, a statistical classification framework was built. A later analysis assigned V and J genes by comparing TCR nucleotide sequences with IMGT/GENE-DB human TR gene sequences. In a later analysis, CDR3 sequences and most-parsimonious VDJ recombination scenarios were assigned using the TCRdist pipeline. In a later analysis, each TCR beta chain was defined by its CDR3 amino acid sequence together with its V-gene family, and reads without a unique V-gene family were excluded. To address suspected cross-contamination and a sequencing artifact, a later analysis removed 592 highly shared, low-generation-probability nucleotide sequences. In a later analysis, a clonal expansion index was calculated for each public chain from normalized within-repertoire ranks of inferred template counts. Generation probabilities in a later analysis came from a VDJ recombination model fitted to out-of-frame rearrangements, and those results were checked against IGoR. In a later analysis, TCR-TCR, TCR-HLA and TCR-CMV co-occurrence was scored with hypergeometric tests, and a repertoire-size bias correction was applied to TCR pairs. To estimate false discovery rates, a later analysis permuted the HLA or CMV assignments 20 times. In a later analysis, co-occurring TCRs were grouped using DBSCAN, and TCRdist sequence similarity was added for clustering within HLA-allele-positive subsets. Repertoires with fewer than 30,000 or more than 120,000 public chains, plus five repertoires with anomalous nucleotide sharing, were excluded from co-occurrence clustering. In its TCRdb copy, this immuneACCESS table keeps in-frame sequences only and misses some clones. Where compared with another copy, unresolved V genes explain less than half of these, and the others have no known cause. From that table come the V and J calls and clone size; the DNA was used to work out D and trimming. Within this sample are roughly 86,000 clones, with 60% to 85% of them counted one time only. The ten largest clones take up about 7% of the sample.

The cohort comprised 550 to 700 healthy bone marrow donors. All cohort members were sampled while nominally healthy, although unrecorded immune exposures were likely present. The donor tested CMV seropositive and was one of the 289 seropositive cohort members. Every donor gave a peripheral blood sample, and the peripheral blood mononuclear cells from that sample were used for TCR beta sequencing. The Qiagen DNeasy Blood Extraction Kit was used to extract genomic DNA from the blood cell samples. The TCR comes from a man between 50 and 59 years old in good health and CMV-seropositive. The V and J genes are TRBV27 and TRBJ2-2, and 13 junctional nucleotides match TRBD2. Input material: PBMCs. The nucleotide sequence reads as follows: TGTGCCAGCAGTTCTCGGACTAGCGGGGGATACGGGGAGCTGTTTTTT. The resulting protein is CASSSRTSGGYGELFF.